These T cell receptor beta chains were read from a single sample in a study of T-cell reconstitution after alpha-beta-depleted transplantation in children. TCRdb called the PCR reads again in MiXCR, with one record for every CDR3 protein. Here the sample spans about 400,000 distinct CDR3 sequences, roughly 17% being singletons. The sample consisted of PBMCs, mostly from graft donor cells, taken 360 days after TCRalphabeta/CD19-depleted stem cell transplant. These TCRs come from a boy younger than two who had a stem cell transplant for Wiskott-Aldrich syndrome, so the T cells may come from the graft donor. Each CDR3 is given with its conserved first and last residue. D genes are given only for firm matches. Only some rows state a clone size, as once, few, many or a class for expanded clones.

abundance,v_gene,d_gene,j_gene,CDR3aa,CDR3nt
.,TRBV7-9,.,TRBJ2-7,CASSSGDWAGEQYF,TGTGCCAGCAGCTCTGGGGACTGGGCTGGCGAGCAGTACTTC
.,TRBV5-1,TRBD2,TRBJ2-7,CASSDRRSSGRVFYEQYF,TGCGCCAGCAGCGACCGGAGGAGTAGCGGGAGAGTTTTTTACGAGCAGTACTTC
.,TRBV5-1,.,TRBJ1-5,CASRRYSFGPQHF,TGCGCCAGCAGAAGGTACAGCTTTGGGCCCCAGCATTTT
.,TRBV30,.,TRBJ2-2,CAWSVFPGGELFF,TGTGCCTGGAGTGTATTCCCAGGGGGGGAGCTGTTTTTT
.,TRBV6-5,TRBD1,TRBJ2-7,CASSYTGVNEQYF,TGTGCCAGCAGTTACACAGGGGTCAACGAGCAGTACTTC
once,TRBV11-2,TRBD2,TRBJ2-3,CASSPAGDGTDTQYF,TGTGCCAGCAGTCCAGCGGGGGATGGCACAGATACGCAGTATTTT
few,TRBV7-9,.,TRBJ1-5,CASSHGTVDQPQHF,TGTGCCAGCAGCCACGGGACGGTCGATCAGCCCCAGCATTTT
few,TRBV24-1,.,TRBJ2-2,CATSRDRELFF,TGTGCCACCAGTAGGGACAGGGAGCTGTTTTTT
.,TRBV5-1,TRBD2,TRBJ2-1,CASSLLSGTSYNEQFF,TGCGCCAGCAGCTTGCTTTCCGGGACTAGCTACAATGAGCAGTTCTTC
.,TRBV20-1,.,TRBJ2-3,CSARRGVSTDTQYF,TGCAGTGCTCGGAGAGGGGTTAGCACAGATACGCAGTATTTT
.,TRBV28,.,TRBJ2-1,CASTSGGAGRYNEKFF,TGTGCCAGCACCTCCGGTGGGGCAGGGCGCTACAATGAGAAGTTCTTC
.,TRBV6-1,.,TRBJ2-7,CASRGGATIFSYEQYF,TGTGCCAGCAGGGGGGGGGCGACGATCTTTAGCTACGAGCAGTACTTC
few,TRBV11-2,TRBD2,TRBJ2-7,CASSFSGLAGSLEQYF,TGTGCCAGCAGCTTTAGTGGCCTAGCGGGGTCCCTCGAGCAGTACTTC
few,TRBV6-6,.,TRBJ2-5,CASSAYYQETQYF,TGTGCCAGCAGCGCATATTACCAAGAGACCCAGTACTTC
few,TRBV7-2,TRBD2,TRBJ2-1,CASSFPPSGRVNEQFF,TGTGCCAGCAGCTTCCCTCCTAGCGGGAGGGTCAATGAGCAGTTCTTC
few,TRBV12-3/TRBV12-4,TRBD2,TRBJ2-7,CASSTGTSGRGFYEQYF,TGTGCCAGCAGCACCGGGACTAGCGGGAGGGGATTTTACGAGCAGTACTTC
few,TRBV9,.,TRBJ2-2,CASSSGTMDTGELFF,TGTGCCAGCAGTTCCGGGACAATGGACACCGGGGAGCTGTTTTTT
many,TRBV12-3/TRBV12-4,TRBD2,TRBJ2-5,CASSRTSGKETQYF,TGTGCCAGCAGCCGGACTAGCGGGAAAGAGACCCAGTACTTC
few,TRBV12-3/TRBV12-4,.,TRBJ1-2,CASSFGQRGRGYTF,TGTGCCAGCAGTTTCGGGCAAAGGGGTCGGGGCTACACCTTC
few,TRBV24-1,.,TRBJ2-5,CATSGSGHRSQETQYF,TGTGCCACCAGTGGTTCGGGACACCGCTCCCAAGAGACCCAGTACTTC
few,TRBV7-9,.,TRBJ1-1,CASSPYQARGPNTEAFF,TGTGCCAGCAGCCCCTACCAAGCGAGAGGCCCTAACACTGAAGCTTTCTTT
.,TRBV5-1,TRBD1,TRBJ1-2,CASSRQGYGYTF,TGCGCCAGCAGCCGACAGGGTTATGGCTACACCTTC
once,TRBV6-1,TRBD1,TRBJ1-5,CASSGTGLRQPQHF,TGTGCCAGCAGTGGGACAGGGTTGCGACAGCCCCAGCATTTT
.,TRBV29-1,.,TRBJ2-1,CSVVIASSYNEQFF,TGCAGCGTTGTAATAGCCAGCTCCTACAATGAGCAGTTCTTC
.,TRBV7-9,TRBD2,TRBJ2-5,CASSSGTTQETQYF,TGTGCCAGCAGCTCCGGGACTACCCAGGAGACCCAGTACTTC
few,TRBV14,TRBD2,TRBJ2-1,CASSQLTSGISNEQFF,TGTGCCAGCAGCCAATTGACTAGCGGGATAAGCAATGAGCAGTTCTTC
few,TRBV5-1,.,TRBJ2-5,CASSLAAGGGEETQYF,TGCGCCAGCAGCTTGGCGGCAGGGGGAGGAGAAGAGACCCAGTACTTC
.,TRBV6-2/TRBV6-3,.,TRBJ1-2,CASTPVRLIYGYTF,TGTGCCAGCACCCCCGTGCGGTTGATCTATGGCTACACCTTC
few,TRBV5-1,.,TRBJ2-3,CASTQLRVTDTQYF,TGCGCCAGCACCCAGCTCAGGGTGACAGATACGCAGTATTTT
many,TRBV18,TRBD1,TRBJ2-7,CASSARTGWEQYF,TGTGCCAGCTCAGCGCGGACAGGGTGGGAGCAGTACTTC
.,TRBV11-2,.,TRBJ1-1,CASSLSVRAPLMNTEAFF,TGTGCCAGCAGCTTATCAGTCAGGGCACCCCTCATGAACACTGAAGCTTTCTTT
.,TRBV10-3,.,TRBJ2-7,CAISRVGGYEQYF,TGTGCCATCTCACGAGTGGGGGGATACGAGCAGTACTTC
.,TRBV10-3,.,TRBJ2-7,CAIRTGREQYF,TGTGCCATCAGGACAGGGAGGGAGCAGTACTTC
.,TRBV5-1,.,TRBJ2-7,CASSSTSGHEQYF,TGCGCCAGCAGCTCGACCAGCGGCCACGAGCAGTACTTC
many,TRBV12-3/TRBV12-4,TRBD1,TRBJ2-1,CASSSDRGTYNEQFF,TGTGCCAGCAGTTCGGACAGGGGGACCTACAATGAGCAGTTCTTC
few,TRBV28,.,TRBJ2-1,CASSLRPGEQFF,TGTGCCAGCAGTTTGAGGCCAGGGGAGCAGTTCTTC
.,TRBV6-5,TRBD2,TRBJ2-3,CASSYSRLAGEITDTQYF,TGTGCCAGCAGTTACTCCCGACTAGCGGGGGAGATCACAGATACGCAGTATTTT
few,TRBV4-3,TRBD1,TRBJ1-2,CASSRNNRGSYGYTF,TGCGCCAGCAGCCGAAATAACAGGGGCTCCTATGGCTACACCTTC
few,TRBV7-9,.,TRBJ2-7,CASSFSNRPSYEQYF,TGTGCCAGCAGCTTTAGTAACAGGCCGTCCTACGAGCAGTACTTC
few,TRBV16,.,TRBJ2-7,CASSQEKPPYEQYF,TGTGCCAGCAGCCAAGAAAAACCTCCCTACGAGCAGTACTTC
few,TRBV29-1,.,TRBJ2-1,CSVEGSGEGSYNEQFF,TGCAGCGTTGAAGGGTCAGGGGAGGGCTCCTACAATGAGCAGTTCTTC
.,TRBV20-1,TRBD1,TRBJ2-5,CSAIRTGQETQYF,TGCAGTGCTATACGGACAGGCCAAGAGACCCAGTACTTC
.,TRBV11-2,.,TRBJ2-5,CASSRYEGETQYF,TGTGCCAGCAGCCGGTACGAGGGGGAGACCCAGTACTTC
.,TRBV12-3/TRBV12-4,TRBD2,TRBJ2-7,CASSAGTSGYEQYF,TGTGCCAGCAGCGCCGGGACTAGCGGTTACGAGCAGTACTTC
few,TRBV10-3,.,TRBJ2-2,CAISEQGSTGELFF,TGTGCCATCAGTGAGCAGGGTAGCACCGGGGAGCTGTTTTTT
few,TRBV4-3,TRBD2,TRBJ2-3,CASSQDPPRLAGRTDTQYF,TGCGCCAGCAGCCAAGATCCTCCTCGACTAGCGGGACGCACAGATACGCAGTATTTT